This TCR beta chain derives from a study of regulatory T cells. Comment on this clone: Its antigen remains unknown.

Trimming cost V 1 base and J 6 bases, with 9 bases left between them. Germline lookup yields CDR1 SGHRS and CDR2 YFSETQ. The CDR3 extends over 13 amino acids. Study-level results: In CD3G-deficient patients, conventional CD4+ T cells were enriched for hydrophobic CDR3 residues at positions 6 and 7.

The PCR used 52 TRBV and 13 TRBJ primers. Libraries were prepared by immunoSEQ multiplex PCR; TCRdb keeps only in-frame clonotypes and omits some of them. This table has some 23,000 clones, 88% appearing once. V gene TRBV5-1 combines with J gene TRBJ2-3, with a tentative D call TRBD2 (5 bases). The sample taken for sequencing was conventional CD4+ T cells sorted from blood. This sequence originates from a child aged 10 to 17 with CD3G deficiency. As DNA, the CDR3 is TGCGCCAGCAGCTTGACGGGAACGGATACGCAGTATTTT. It is translated as CASSLTGTDTQYF.